The clone carrying this TCR beta chain has more than one count but fewer than ten. Its cognate antigen is unknown. Time point described: newly diagnosed GD, antithyroid drugs for less than 3 months. From RNA extracted from PBMCs, the TCR library was made. Per germline, CDR1 SGHNT and CDR2 YENEEA. V lost 0 bases and J 5 bases, leaving 10 bases between the germline ends. The CDR3 runs to 14 residues. This sample is drawn from a study of regulatory T cells in long-lasting Graves disease. Overall study: The antithyroid drugs taken by newly diagnosed Graves' patients had been used for under 3 months. Study-wide results and limits: Relative to newly diagnosed Graves' patients, persistent ones had lower TCR diversity. TRBV28 was favored in persistent disease, as were TRBJ1-2 and TRBJ2-5. Accuracy could have been hurt by small sample size.

Building the TCR beta libraries relied on iRepertoire HTBI primers, and CDR3 regions underwent Arm-PCR. One entry per CDR3 protein results from TCRdb running MiXCR on the multiplex PCR reads. The profile shows roughly 400,000 distinct CDR3 sequences, 15% of them singletons. The same data also went into a second study, on T cells in Graves' hyperthyroidism and ophthalmopathy.

The gene calls are TRBV11-3 and TRBJ2-5, with D unresolved. The specimen comprised peripheral blood mononuclear cells (PBMCs), sampled at new diagnosis, from a patient treated with antithyroid drugs. The sequence was collected from a woman in her thirties or forties with Graves disease. CDR3 protein: CASSLEWVGETQYF. For the CDR3, the DNA is TGTGCCAGCAGCTTAGAATGGGTTGGGGAGACCCAGTACTTC. The complete variable domain, with remaining parts taken from reference TRBV11-3 and TRBJ2-5, reads EAGVVQSPRYKIIEKKQPVAFWCNPISGHNTLYWYLQNLGQGPELLIRYENEEAVDDSQLPKDRFSAERLKGVDSTLKIQPAELGDSAVYLCASSLEWVGETQYFGPGTRLLVL.